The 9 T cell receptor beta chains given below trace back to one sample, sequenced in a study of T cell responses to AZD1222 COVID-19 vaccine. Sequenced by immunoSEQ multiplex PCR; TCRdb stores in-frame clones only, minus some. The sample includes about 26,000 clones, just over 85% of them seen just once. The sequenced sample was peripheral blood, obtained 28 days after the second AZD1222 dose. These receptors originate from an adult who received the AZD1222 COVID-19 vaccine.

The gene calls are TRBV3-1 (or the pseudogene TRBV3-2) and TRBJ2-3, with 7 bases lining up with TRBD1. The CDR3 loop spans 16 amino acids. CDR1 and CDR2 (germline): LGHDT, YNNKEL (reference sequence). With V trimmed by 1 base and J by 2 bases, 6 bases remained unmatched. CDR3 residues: CASSQGWDSYTDTQYF. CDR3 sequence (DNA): TGTGCCAGCAGCCAAGGCTGGGACAGTTACACAGATACGCAGTATTTT.

CDR3 sequence reads: CASSPRQQNTEAFF. The CDR3 bases are TGTGCCAGCTCACCACGACAGCAGAACACTGAAGCTTTCTTT. The chain links TRBV18 to TRBJ1-1, with D possibly matching TRBD1 (5 bases). This CDR3 is built from 14 residues. The germline gives CDR1 KGHSH, CDR2 LQKENI. Trimming shortened V by 1 base and J by 1 base, and 7 bases separated the two germline ends.

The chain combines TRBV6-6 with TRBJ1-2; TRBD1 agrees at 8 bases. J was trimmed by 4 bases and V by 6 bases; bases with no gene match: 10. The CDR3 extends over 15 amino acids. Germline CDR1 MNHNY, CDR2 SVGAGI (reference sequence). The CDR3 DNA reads TGTGCCAGCAGGTCGGGACAGGCCTTGATCTATGGCTACACCTTC. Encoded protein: CASRSGQALIYGYTF.

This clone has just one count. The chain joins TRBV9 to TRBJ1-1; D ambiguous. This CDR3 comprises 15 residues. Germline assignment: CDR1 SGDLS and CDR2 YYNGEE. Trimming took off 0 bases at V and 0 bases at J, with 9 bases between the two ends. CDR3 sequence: CASSVEARMNTEAFF. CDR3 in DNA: TGTGCCAGCAGCGTAGAGGCCAGAATGAACACTGAAGCTTTCTTT.

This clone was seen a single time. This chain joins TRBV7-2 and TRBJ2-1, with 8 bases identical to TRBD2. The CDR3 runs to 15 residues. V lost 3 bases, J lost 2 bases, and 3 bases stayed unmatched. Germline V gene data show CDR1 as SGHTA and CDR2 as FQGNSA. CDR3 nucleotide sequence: TGTGCCAGCAGCTTTAGCGGGGCTACCTACAATGAGCAGTTCTTC. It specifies CASSFSGATYNEQFF. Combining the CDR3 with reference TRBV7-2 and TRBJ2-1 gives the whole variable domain GAGVSQSPSNKVTEKGKDVELRCDPISGHTALYWYRQSLGQGLEFLIYFQGNSAPDKSGLPSDRFSAERTGGSVSTLTIQRTQQEDSAVYLCASSFSGATYNEQFFGPGTRLTVL.

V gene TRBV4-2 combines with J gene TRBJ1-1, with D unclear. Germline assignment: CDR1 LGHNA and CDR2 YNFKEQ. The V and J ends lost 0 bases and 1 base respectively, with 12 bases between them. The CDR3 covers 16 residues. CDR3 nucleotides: TGTGCCAGCAGCCAAGATCAGGCGGTAAAGAACACTGAAGCTTTCTTT. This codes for CASSQDQAVKNTEAFF.

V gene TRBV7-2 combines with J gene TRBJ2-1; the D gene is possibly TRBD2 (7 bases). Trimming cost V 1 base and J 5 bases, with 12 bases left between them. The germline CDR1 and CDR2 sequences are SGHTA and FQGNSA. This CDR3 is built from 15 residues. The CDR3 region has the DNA TGTGCCAGCAGCTTAGGCCTGGGGGGGCACAATGAGCAGTTCTTC. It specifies CASSLGLGGHNEQFF.

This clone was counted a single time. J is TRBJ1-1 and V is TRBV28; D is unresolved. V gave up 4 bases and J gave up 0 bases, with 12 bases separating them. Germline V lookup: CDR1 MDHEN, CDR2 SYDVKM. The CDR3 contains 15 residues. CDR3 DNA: TGTGCCAGCAGTTCACATTCCGGGATGAACACTGAAGCTTTCTTT. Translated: CASSSHSGMNTEAFF.

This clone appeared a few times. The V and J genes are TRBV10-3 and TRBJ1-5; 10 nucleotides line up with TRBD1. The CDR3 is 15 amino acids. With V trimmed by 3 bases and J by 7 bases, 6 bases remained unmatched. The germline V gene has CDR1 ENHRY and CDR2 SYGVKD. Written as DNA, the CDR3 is TGTGCCATCAGTGAAGACAGGGGGCAAGGACAGCCCCAGCATTTT. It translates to CAISEDRGQGQPQHF.